The 6 T cell receptor beta chains below come from one sample, sequenced in a study of esophageal squamous cell carcinoma under preoperative chemotherapy. The time point is: after preoperative PTX-NDP chemotherapy. MiXCR, applied by TCRdb to the PCR reads, yields one record per CDR3 protein. Seen here are about 9,600 distinct CDR3 sequences, approximately 49% observed once, and the top ten hold about 14%. Collection took place from a patient given preoperative chemotherapy. These receptors were taken from a human donor with esophageal squamous cell carcinoma. The donor label of this sample is uncertain.

The V gene is TRBV12-3 or TRBV12-4, the J gene TRBJ1-1, with D tentatively TRBD1 (5 bases). The germline V and J ends were trimmed by 3 bases and 1 base, with 9 bases remaining between them. CDR3 size: 14 residues. CDR3 coding DNA: TGTGCCAGCAGTTTTGGGGGGAGGAACACTGAAGCTTTCTTT. Protein: CASSFGGRNTEAFF.

This clonotype was observed many times. The chain combines TRBV25-1 with TRBJ2-5; 11 bases agree with TRBD1. Trimming at V came to 6 bases and at J to 3 bases, leaving 18 bases not matched to a gene. Germline values: CDR1 MGHDK, CDR2 SYGVNS. CDR3 size: 19 residues. This CDR3 is CASSQPTGTGGSLEETQYF. The DNA for the CDR3 is TGTGCCAGCAGCCAGCCGACCGGGACAGGGGGATCTTTGGAAGAGACCCAGTACTTC.

This clonotype was picked up a small number of times. The chain links TRBV10-3 to TRBJ2-7, with D maybe TRBD1 (6 bases). V lost 5 bases to trimming and J lost 4 bases, with 18 bases between them. The CDR3 totals 15 residues. The V gene's germline CDR1 is ENHRY and CDR2 SYGVKD. CDR3 in DNA: TGTGCCATCAGTTTTCCCGGGACAACAACGTACGAGCAGTACTTC. Protein: CAISFPGTTTYEQYF.

Turning to this clonotype: A junction end diverges from the germline sequence, so it may reflect a read error. The chain combines TRBV7-7 with TRBJ2-3; possibly TRBD1 or TRBD2 for D (5 bases each). Germline CDR1 and CDR2: SSHAT and FNYEAQ (reference sequence). The CDR3 runs 17 residues. The CDR3: CASSLEPGLAGTGTQYF. The CDR3 DNA reads TGTGCTAGCAGCTTAGAACCGGGGCTTGCGGGCACCGGTACGCAGTATTTT.

About this clonotype: A much larger clone lies one base from this, so it may be a read error. The CDR3 end shows no conserved phenylalanine or tryptophan, and so a read error is likely. The V gene is TRBV12-3 or TRBV12-4, the J gene TRBJ2-5; no firm D call. The end of the DNA aligns better with TRBJ2-7, so the J call may be wrong. CDR3 size: 11 residues. CDR3 in amino acids: CASSSTSEQYL. The CDR3 DNA reads as TGTGCCAGCAGCTCCACAAGCGAGCAGTACCTC.

This clonotype has a count of ten or more. Written as DNA, the CDR3 is TGTGCCAGCAGTTCCCCGGGGGGGGGATGGAATGAGCAGTTCTTC. Its translation: CASSSPGGGWNEQFF. The chain joins TRBV6-5 to TRBJ2-1; TRBD2 aligns across 8 bases. Trimming cost V 4 bases and J 7 bases; bases outside gene matches: 9. This CDR3 is 15 amino acids long. Germline values: CDR1 MNHEY, CDR2 SVGAGI.